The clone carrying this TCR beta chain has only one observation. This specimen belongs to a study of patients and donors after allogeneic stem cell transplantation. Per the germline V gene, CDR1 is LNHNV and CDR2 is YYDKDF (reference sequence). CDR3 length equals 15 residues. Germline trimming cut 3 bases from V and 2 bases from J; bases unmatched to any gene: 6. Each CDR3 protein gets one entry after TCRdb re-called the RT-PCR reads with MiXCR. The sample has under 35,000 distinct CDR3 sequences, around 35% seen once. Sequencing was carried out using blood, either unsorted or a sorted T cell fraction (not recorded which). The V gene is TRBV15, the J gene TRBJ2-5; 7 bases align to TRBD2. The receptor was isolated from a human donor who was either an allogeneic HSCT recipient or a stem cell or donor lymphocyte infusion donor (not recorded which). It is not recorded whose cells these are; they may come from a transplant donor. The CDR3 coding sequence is TGTGCCACCAGCAGGACTTTAGCGGGTCAAGAGACCCAGTACTTC. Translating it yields CATSRTLAGQETQYF.